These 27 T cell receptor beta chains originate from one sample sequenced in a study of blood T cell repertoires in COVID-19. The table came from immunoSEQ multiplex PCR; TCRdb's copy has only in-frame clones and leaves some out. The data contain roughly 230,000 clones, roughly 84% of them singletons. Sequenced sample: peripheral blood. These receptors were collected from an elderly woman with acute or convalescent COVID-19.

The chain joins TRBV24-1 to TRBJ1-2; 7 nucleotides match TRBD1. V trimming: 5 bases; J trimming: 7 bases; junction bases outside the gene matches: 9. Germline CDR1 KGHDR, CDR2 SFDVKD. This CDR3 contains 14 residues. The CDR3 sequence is CATSVPGQAGGYTF. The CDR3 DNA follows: TGTGCCACCAGTGTTCCCGGACAGGCAGGTGGCTACACCTTC.

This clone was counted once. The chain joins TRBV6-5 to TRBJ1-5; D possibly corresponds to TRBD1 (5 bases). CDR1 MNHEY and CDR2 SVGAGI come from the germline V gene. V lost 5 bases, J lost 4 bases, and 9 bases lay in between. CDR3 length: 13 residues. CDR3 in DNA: TGTGCCAGCAGTATCAGGACAAATCAGCCCCAGCATTTT. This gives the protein CASSIRTNQPQHF.

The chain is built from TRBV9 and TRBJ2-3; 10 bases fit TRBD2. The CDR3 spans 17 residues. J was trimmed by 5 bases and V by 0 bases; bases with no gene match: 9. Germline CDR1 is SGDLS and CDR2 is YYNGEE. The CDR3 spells CASSVGTAGGRGDTQYF. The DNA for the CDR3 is TGTGCCAGCAGCGTAGGTACAGCGGGGGGGCGAGGAGATACGCAGTATTTT.

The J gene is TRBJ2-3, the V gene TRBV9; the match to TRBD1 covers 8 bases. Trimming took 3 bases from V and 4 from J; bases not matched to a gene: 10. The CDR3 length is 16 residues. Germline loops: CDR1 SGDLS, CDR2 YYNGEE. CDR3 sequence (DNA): TGTGCCAGCAGCGGAACAGGGGGGTCAGGCGCAGATACGCAGTATTTT. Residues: CASSGTGGSGADTQYF.

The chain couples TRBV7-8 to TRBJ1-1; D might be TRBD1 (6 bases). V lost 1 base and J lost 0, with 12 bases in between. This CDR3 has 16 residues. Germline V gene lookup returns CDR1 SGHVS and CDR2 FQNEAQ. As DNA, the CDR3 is TGTGCCAGCAGCTTAGGGACAGCCACTATGAACACTGAAGCTTTCTTT. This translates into CASSLGTATMNTEAFF. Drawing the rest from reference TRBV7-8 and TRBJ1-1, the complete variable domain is GAGVSQSPRYKVAKRGQDVALRCDPISGHVSLFWYQQALGQGPEFLTYFQNEAQLDKSGLPSDRFFAERPEGSVSTLKIQRTQQEDSAVYLCASSLGTATMNTEAFFGQGTRLTVV.

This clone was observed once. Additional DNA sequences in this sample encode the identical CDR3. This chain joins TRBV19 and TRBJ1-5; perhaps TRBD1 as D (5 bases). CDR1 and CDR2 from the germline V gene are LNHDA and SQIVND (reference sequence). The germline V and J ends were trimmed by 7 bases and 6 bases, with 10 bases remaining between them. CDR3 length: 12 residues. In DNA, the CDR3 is TGTGCCAGTAATCATAGGGGTCAGCCCCAGCATTTT. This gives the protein CASNHRGQPQHF.

CDR3 residues: CASSNGRSPWTEAFF. CDR3 DNA: TGTGCCAGCAGCAATGGCAGGTCCCCCTGGACTGAAGCTTTCTTT. This chain connects TRBV7-2 to TRBJ1-1; D unresolved. Germline CDR1 and CDR2: SGHTA and FQGNSA. Deletions cut 5 bases from V and 5 bases from J, with 18 bases between. This CDR3 is 15 amino acids long.

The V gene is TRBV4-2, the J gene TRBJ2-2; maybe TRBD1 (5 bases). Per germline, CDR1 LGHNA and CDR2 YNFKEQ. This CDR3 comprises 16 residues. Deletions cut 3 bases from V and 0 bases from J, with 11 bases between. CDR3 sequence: CASSHADSANTGELFF. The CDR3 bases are TGTGCCAGCAGCCATGCCGACAGCGCGAACACCGGGGAGCTGTTTTTT.

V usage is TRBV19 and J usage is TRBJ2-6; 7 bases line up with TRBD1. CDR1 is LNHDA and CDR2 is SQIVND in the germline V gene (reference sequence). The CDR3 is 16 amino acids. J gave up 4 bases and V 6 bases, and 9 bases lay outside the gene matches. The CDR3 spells CASSRRTGAGANVLTF. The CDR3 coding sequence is TGTGCCAGTAGCCGACGAACAGGGGCCGGGGCCAACGTCCTGACTTTC.

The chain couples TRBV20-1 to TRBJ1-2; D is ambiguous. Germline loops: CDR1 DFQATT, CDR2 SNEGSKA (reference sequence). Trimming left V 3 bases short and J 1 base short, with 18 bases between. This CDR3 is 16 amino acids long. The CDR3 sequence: CSASPPEVWGNYGYTF. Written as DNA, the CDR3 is TGCAGTGCTAGTCCGCCGGAGGTCTGGGGTAACTATGGCTACACCTTC.

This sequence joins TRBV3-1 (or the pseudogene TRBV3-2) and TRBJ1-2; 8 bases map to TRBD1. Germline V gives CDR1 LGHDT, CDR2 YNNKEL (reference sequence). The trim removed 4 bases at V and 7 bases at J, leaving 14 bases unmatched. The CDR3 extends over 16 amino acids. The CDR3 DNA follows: TGTGCCAGCAGCCCCACATCGACAGGGGCCTTATCTGGCTACACCTTC. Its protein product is CASSPTSTGALSGYTF.

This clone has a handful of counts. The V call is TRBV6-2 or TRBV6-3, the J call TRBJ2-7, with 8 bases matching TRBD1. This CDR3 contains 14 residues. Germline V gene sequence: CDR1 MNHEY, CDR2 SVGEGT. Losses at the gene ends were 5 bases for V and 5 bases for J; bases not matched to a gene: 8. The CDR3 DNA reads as TGTGCCAGCAGTCCCGGGACAGGTCTCGACGAGCAGTACTTC. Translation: CASSPGTGLDEQYF.

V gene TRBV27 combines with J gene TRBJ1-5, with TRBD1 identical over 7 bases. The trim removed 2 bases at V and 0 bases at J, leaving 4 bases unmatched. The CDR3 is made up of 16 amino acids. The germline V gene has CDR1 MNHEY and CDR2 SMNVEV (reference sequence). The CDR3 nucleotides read TGTGCCAGCAGTTTAACAGGGGTCCCTAGCAATCAGCCCCAGCATTTT. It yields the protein CASSLTGVPSNQPQHF.

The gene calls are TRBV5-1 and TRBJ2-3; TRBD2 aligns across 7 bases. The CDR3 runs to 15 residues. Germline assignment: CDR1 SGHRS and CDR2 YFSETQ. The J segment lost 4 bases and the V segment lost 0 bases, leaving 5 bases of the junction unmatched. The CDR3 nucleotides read TGCGCCAGCAGCTTGGGATCTGCGGGGGCAGATACGCAGTATTTT. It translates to CASSLGSAGADTQYF.

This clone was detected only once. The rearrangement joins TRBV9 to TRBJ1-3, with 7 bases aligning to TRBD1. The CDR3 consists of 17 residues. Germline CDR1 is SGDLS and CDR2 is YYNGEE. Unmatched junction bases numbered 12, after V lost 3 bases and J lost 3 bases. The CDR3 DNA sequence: TGTGCCAGCAGCGCCGGATCAGGGGGACATCGTGGAAACACCATATATTTT. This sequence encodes CASSAGSGGHRGNTIYF.

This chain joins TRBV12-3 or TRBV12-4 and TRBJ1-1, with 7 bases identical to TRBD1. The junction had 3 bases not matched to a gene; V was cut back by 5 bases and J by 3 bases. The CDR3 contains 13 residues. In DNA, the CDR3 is TGTGCCAGCAGTCTCAGGGGGGACACTGAAGCTTTCTTT. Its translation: CASSLRGDTEAFF.

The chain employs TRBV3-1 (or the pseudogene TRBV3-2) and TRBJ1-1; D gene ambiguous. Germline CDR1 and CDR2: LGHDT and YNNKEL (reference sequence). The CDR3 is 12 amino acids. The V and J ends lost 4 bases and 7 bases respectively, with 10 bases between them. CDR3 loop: CASSLRLGEAFF. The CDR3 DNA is TGTGCCAGCAGCCTCAGGCTGGGTGAAGCTTTCTTT.

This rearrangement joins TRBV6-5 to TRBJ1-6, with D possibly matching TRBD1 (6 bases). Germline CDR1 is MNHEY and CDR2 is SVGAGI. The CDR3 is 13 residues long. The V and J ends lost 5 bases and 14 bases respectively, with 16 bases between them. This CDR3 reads CASSRDTRQTLHF. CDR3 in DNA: TGTGCCAGCAGTCGGGACACCCGTCAGACCCTCCACTTT.

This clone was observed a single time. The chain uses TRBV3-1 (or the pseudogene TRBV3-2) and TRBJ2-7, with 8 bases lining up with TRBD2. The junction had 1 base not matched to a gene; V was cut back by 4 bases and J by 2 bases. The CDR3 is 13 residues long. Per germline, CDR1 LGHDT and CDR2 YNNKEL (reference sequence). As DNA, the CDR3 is TGTGCCAGCAGCCCGGGGGGGGCCTACGAGCAGTACTTC. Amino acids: CASSPGGAYEQYF.

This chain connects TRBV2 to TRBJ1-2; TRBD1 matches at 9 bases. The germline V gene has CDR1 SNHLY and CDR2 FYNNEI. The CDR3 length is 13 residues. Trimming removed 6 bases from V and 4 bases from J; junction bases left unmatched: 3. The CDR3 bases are TGTGCCAGCAGCGGACAGGGGATCTATGGCTACACCTTC. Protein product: CASSGQGIYGYTF.

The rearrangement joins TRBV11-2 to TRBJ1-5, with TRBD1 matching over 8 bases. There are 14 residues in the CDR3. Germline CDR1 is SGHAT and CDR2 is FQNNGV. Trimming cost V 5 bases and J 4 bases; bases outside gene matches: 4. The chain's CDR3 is CASSPTGDNQPQHF. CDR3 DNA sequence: TGTGCCAGCAGCCCGACAGGGGATAATCAGCCCCAGCATTTT. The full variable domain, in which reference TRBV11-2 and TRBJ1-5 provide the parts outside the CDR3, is EAGVAQSPRYKIIEKRQSVAFWCNPISGHATLYWYQQILGQGPKLLIQFQNNGVVDDSQLPKDRFSAERLKGVDSTLKIQPAKLEDSAVYLCASSPTGDNQPQHFGDGTRLSIL.

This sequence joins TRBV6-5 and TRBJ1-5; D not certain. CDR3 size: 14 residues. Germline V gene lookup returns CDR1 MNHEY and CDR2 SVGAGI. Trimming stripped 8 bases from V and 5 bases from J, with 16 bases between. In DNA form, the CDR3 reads TGTGCCAGCGCACGTAAGAGAGAATATCAGCCCCAGCATTTT. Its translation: CASARKREYQPQHF.

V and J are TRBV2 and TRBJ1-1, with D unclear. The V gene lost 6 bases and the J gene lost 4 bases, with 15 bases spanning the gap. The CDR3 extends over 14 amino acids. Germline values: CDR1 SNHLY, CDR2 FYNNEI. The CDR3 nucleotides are TGTGCCAGCAGCATCAGCGCGAGGAGCACTGAAGCTTTCTTT. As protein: CASSISARSTEAFF. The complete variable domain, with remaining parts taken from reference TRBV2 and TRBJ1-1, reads EPEVTQTPSHQVTQMGQEVILRCVPISNHLYFYWYRQILGQKVEFLVSFYNNEISEKSEIFDDQFSVERPDGSNFTLKIRSTKLEDSAMYFCASSISARSTEAFFGQGTRLTVV.

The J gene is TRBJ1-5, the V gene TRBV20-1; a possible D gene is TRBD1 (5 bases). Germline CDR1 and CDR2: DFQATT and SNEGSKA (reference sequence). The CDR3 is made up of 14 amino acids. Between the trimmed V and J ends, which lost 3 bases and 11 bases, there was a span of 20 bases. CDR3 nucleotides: TGCAGTGCTAGTGGGGGGAGGTCGCGGAGGTCCCAGCATTTT. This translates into CSASGGRSRRSQHF.

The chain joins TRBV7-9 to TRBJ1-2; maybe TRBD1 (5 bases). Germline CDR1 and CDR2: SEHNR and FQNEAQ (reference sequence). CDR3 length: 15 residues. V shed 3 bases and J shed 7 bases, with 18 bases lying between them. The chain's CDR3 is CASSLDAGYLSGYTF. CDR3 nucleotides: TGTGCCAGCAGCTTGGACGCAGGGTACCTGAGTGGCTACACCTTC.

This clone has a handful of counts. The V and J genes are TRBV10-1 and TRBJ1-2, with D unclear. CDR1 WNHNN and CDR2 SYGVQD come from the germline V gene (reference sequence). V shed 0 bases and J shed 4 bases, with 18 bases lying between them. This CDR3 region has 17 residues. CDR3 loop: CASSESPAVGEVYGYTF. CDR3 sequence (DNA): TGCGCCAGCAGTGAGTCACCCGCTGTCGGGGAAGTCTATGGCTACACCTTC.

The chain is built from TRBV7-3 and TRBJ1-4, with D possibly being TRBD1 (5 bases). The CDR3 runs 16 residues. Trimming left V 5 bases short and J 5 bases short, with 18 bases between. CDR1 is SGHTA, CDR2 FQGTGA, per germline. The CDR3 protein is CASSPIGGTSNEKLFF. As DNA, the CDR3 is TGTGCCAGCAGCCCAATCGGAGGGACCTCCAATGAAAAACTGTTTTTT.